The 26 T cell receptor beta chains reported below all come from one sample, sequenced in a study of cytomegalovirus exposure and HLA in healthy donors. Assay used: immunoSEQ multiplex PCR; TCRdb lists only in-frame clones, some missing. The profile shows about 170,000 clones, about 89% of them singletons. Sequencing used PBMCs. The receptors originated from a man aged 18 to 29 in good health and CMV-seropositive.

This chain joins TRBV30 and TRBJ1-5; D possibly corresponds to TRBD1 (6 bases). Germline assignment: CDR1 GTSNPN and CDR2 SVGIG (reference sequence). Deletions cut 0 bases from V and 7 bases from J, with 10 bases between. The CDR3 is 13 amino acids. The DNA of the CDR3 is TGTGCCTGGAGTGTAGGCAGGGGACAGCCCCAGCATTTT. Translating it yields CAWSVGRGQPQHF.

The V and J genes are TRBV9 and TRBJ2-1; D remains ambiguous. CDR3 size: 11 residues. CDR1 is SGDLS, CDR2 YYNGEE, per germline. Trimming took 4 bases from V and 9 from J, leaving 8 bases between them. This CDR3 is CASSPPGEQFF. CDR3 DNA: TGTGCCAGCAGCCCCCCGGGTGAGCAGTTCTTC. Complete variable domain (other parts from reference TRBV9 and TRBJ2-1): DSGVTQTPKHLITATGQRVTLRCSPRSGDLSVYWYQQSLDQGLQFLIQYYNGEERAKGNILERFSAQQFPDLHSELNLSSLELGDSALYFCASSPPGEQFFGPGTRLTVL.

J is TRBJ1-4 and V is TRBV7-9; 7 bases are a match to TRBD1. V lost 4 bases and J lost 8; bases outside the gene matches: 7. CDR3 length equals 14 residues. CDR1 and CDR2 (germline): SEHNR, FQNEAQ (reference sequence). CDR3 in amino acids: CASSSNRGQEKLFF. CDR3 DNA: TGTGCCAGCAGCTCGAATAGGGGGCAGGAAAAACTGTTTTTT.

The rearrangement joins TRBV5-1 to TRBJ2-2, with D possibly TRBD1 on 5 matching bases. V was pared by 3 bases and J by 2 bases, with 14 bases between. Germline CDR1 reads SGHRS; CDR2 reads YFSETQ. This CDR3 is 16 amino acids long. Here the CDR3 DNA reads TGCGCCAGCAGCTCCGACAGAGGTGTTAACACCGGGGAGCTGTTTTTT. The encoded protein is CASSSDRGVNTGELFF.

This clone was observed once. This sequence joins TRBV19 and TRBJ1-5; 12 positions match TRBD1. The CDR3 has 14 amino acids. Germline V CDR1 and CDR2: LNHDA, SQIVND (reference sequence). V trimming: 10 bases; J trimming: 7 bases; junction bases outside the gene matches: 8. As DNA, the CDR3 is TGTGCCACTTCCGGGACAGGGGGCAGGCAGCCCCAGCATTTT. The encoded protein is CATSGTGGRQPQHF. Based on the CDR3 plus reference TRBV19 and TRBJ1-5, the full variable domain is DGGITQSPKYLFRKEGQNVTLSCEQNLNHDAMYWYRQDPGQGLRLIYYSQIVNDFQKGDIAEGYSVSREKKESFPLTVTSAQKNPTAFYLCATSGTGGRQPQHFGDGTRLSIL.

This clone came up once. The chain links TRBV7-9 to TRBJ2-1, with a weak D call TRBD1 (6 bases). CDR1 and CDR2 (germline): SEHNR, FQNEAQ (reference sequence). The germline V and J ends were trimmed by 5 bases and 11 bases, with 13 bases remaining between them. The CDR3 has 12 residues. The CDR3 sequence: CASSPRTDKQFF. CDR3 bases: TGTGCCAGCAGCCCAAGGACAGACAAGCAGTTCTTC.

The chain links TRBV15 to TRBJ1-1; D remains unclear. This CDR3 contains 14 residues. The germline V gene encodes CDR1 LNHNV and CDR2 YYDKDF (reference sequence). Deletions cut 1 base from V and 6 bases from J, with 12 bases between. CDR3 protein: CATSRVIEVAEAFF. DNA of the CDR3: TGTGCCACCAGCAGAGTAATTGAGGTCGCTGAAGCTTTCTTT.

This clone was seen only a few times. The rearrangement links TRBV4-2 to TRBJ1-5; TRBD1 matches 8 bases. Germline V lookup: CDR1 LGHNA, CDR2 YNFKEQ. The CDR3 is 15 residues long. V lost 1 base, J lost 6 bases, and 5 bases stayed unmatched. The CDR3 sequence is CASSQGTGLGQPQHF. CDR3 nucleotide sequence: TGTGCCAGCAGCCAAGGGACAGGGTTGGGTCAGCCCCAGCATTTT.

A single count supports this clone. CDR3 bases: TGTGCCTGGAGTCCCGGGACAGGGGACTACACCTTC. Amino acid sequence: CAWSPGTGDYTF. The chain employs TRBV30 and TRBJ1-2; 10 bases line up with TRBD1. CDR3 length: 12 residues. Looked up from germline, CDR1 is GTSNPN and CDR2 is SVGIG (reference sequence). The trim removed 2 bases at V and 10 bases at J, leaving 4 bases unmatched.

The rearrangement joins TRBV7-2 to TRBJ1-1, with a weak D call TRBD1 (5 bases). The CDR3 totals 15 residues. Trimming stripped 0 bases from V and 4 bases from J, with 12 bases between. Germline CDR1 SGHTA, CDR2 FQGNSA. This CDR3 reads CASSLALGLRTEAFF. The CDR3, as DNA: TGTGCCAGCAGCTTAGCATTGGGACTACGCACTGAAGCTTTCTTT.

As for this clone: Other DNA variants within this sample encode the same CDR3. DNA of the CDR3: TGTGCCAGCAGTTCAGGGGGCGCGGACTATGGCTACACCTTC. Its translation: CASSSGGADYGYTF. The rearrangement joins TRBV28 to TRBJ1-2; 8 bases agree with TRBD1. The junction had 4 bases not matched to a gene; V was cut back by 4 bases and J by 3 bases. Germline V gene sequence: CDR1 MDHEN, CDR2 SYDVKM. The CDR3 runs to 14 residues.

This clone was observed a single time. The genes are TRBV7-9 and TRBJ2-1, with 11 bases lining up with TRBD2. The CDR3 is 14 amino acids. Germline trimming cut 5 bases from V and 8 bases from J; bases unmatched to any gene: 5. Germline V lookup: CDR1 SEHNR, CDR2 FQNEAQ (reference sequence). The CDR3 nucleotides are TGTGCCAGCAGCCACCCGGGACTAGCGGATGAGCAGTTCTTC. Amino acid sequence: CASSHPGLADEQFF.

The chain combines TRBV11-3 with TRBJ2-7; D remains unclear. The CDR3 has 13 residues. Per the germline V gene, CDR1 is SGHNT and CDR2 is YENEEA. The V end lost 1 base, the J end lost 1 base, and 5 bases lay between the germline ends. CDR3 sequence reads: CASSLAPSYEQYF. The CDR3, as DNA: TGTGCCAGCAGCTTAGCCCCATCCTACGAGCAGTACTTC.

V usage is TRBV13 and J usage is TRBJ2-2; no firm D call. Germline lookup yields CDR1 PRHDT and CDR2 FYEKMQ (reference sequence). The CDR3 is made up of 16 amino acids. V was pared by 0 bases and J by 6 bases, with 14 bases between. CDR3 coding DNA: TGTGCCAGCAGCTTAGGGCCAGGCTCCCGTTCCGGGGAGCTGTTTTTT. This gives the protein CASSLGPGSRSGELFF.

The chain employs TRBV28 and TRBJ2-1; 7 bases are a match to TRBD2. The CDR3 is 16 residues long. Germline V lookup: CDR1 MDHEN, CDR2 SYDVKM. V shed 8 bases, J shed 9 bases, and the junction held 19 bases outside the gene matches. This CDR3 reads CASRSWMGGKDTEQFF. In nucleotides, the CDR3 is TGTGCCAGCCGAAGTTGGATGGGGGGGAAGGATACTGAGCAGTTCTTC.

The chain links TRBV29-1 to TRBJ2-1, with D possibly TRBD1 on 6 matching bases. Germline loops: CDR1 SQVTM, CDR2 ANQGSEA. With 6 bases removed from V and 5 bases from J, the gap between germline ends came to 14 bases. CDR3 length: 13 residues. CDR3 nucleotide sequence: TGCAGCGTCACAGGGTTCGCTGACAATGAGCAGTTCTTC. It encodes CSVTGFADNEQFF.

This clone was observed once. The CDR3 DNA reads as TGTGCCAGCAGTGACAGGGGATGGGAGCCCCAGCATTTT. Amino acid sequence: CASSDRGWEPQHF. The gene calls are TRBV2 and TRBJ1-5, with TRBD1 as a possible D gene (6 bases). The CDR3 extends over 13 amino acids. V lost 3 bases to trimming and J lost 8 bases, with 11 bases between them. Germline V gene lookup returns CDR1 SNHLY and CDR2 FYNNEI. The variable domain in full, with the rest retrieved from reference TRBV2 and TRBJ1-5, is EPEVTQTPSHQVTQMGQEVILRCVPISNHLYFYWYRQILGQKVEFLVSFYNNEISEKSEIFDDQFSVERPDGSNFTLKIRSTKLEDSAMYFCASSDRGWEPQHFGDGTRLSIL.

V is TRBV29-1 and J is TRBJ2-7, with 7 bases aligning to TRBD2. Germline V gives CDR1 SQVTM, CDR2 ANQGSEA. The CDR3 is made up of 16 amino acids. With V trimmed by 1 base and J by 1 base, 10 bases remained unmatched. CDR3 region: CSVEGMLGGKSYEQYF. In DNA, the CDR3 is TGCAGCGTTGAAGGAATGTTGGGGGGGAAGTCCTACGAGCAGTACTTC.

The V call is TRBV30, the J call TRBJ1-5; 9 bases map to TRBD1. After removal of 0 bases from V and 3 bases from J, the junction contained 6 bases not matched to a gene. The CDR3 runs 16 residues. CDR1 and CDR2 from the germline V gene are GTSNPN and SVGIG (reference sequence). CDR3 sequence (DNA): TGTGCCTGGAGTGTAGGGACAGGGAAGGACAATCAGCCCCAGCATTTT. This translates into CAWSVGTGKDNQPQHF.

The chain has TRBV2 and TRBJ2-5; TRBD1 agrees at 10 bases. V lost 7 bases and J lost 1; bases outside the gene matches: 12. The germline CDR1 and CDR2 sequences are SNHLY and FYNNEI. The CDR3 loop spans 17 amino acids. The CDR3 region is CASKRDRGVPIQETQYF. The CDR3 bases are TGTGCCAGCAAAAGGGACAGGGGAGTCCCCATCCAAGAGACCCAGTACTTC.

CDR3 sequence reads: CASSPQDPPRFF. The CDR3 DNA is TGTGCCAGCAGCCCACAGGACCCTCCGAGGTTTTTT. The rearrangement joins TRBV6-6 to TRBJ1-4; D possibly corresponds to TRBD1 (5 bases). Trimming cost V 6 bases and J 16 bases, with 18 bases left between them. This CDR3 is 12 amino acids long. From germline, CDR1 is MNHNY and CDR2 SVGAGI (reference sequence).

This clone occurred once. The V gene is TRBV9, the J gene TRBJ2-5; D is perhaps TRBD2 (6 bases). The germline gives CDR1 SGDLS, CDR2 YYNGEE. The V gene lost 3 bases and the J gene lost 5 bases, with 11 bases spanning the gap. The CDR3 covers 13 residues. The CDR3 loop reads CASSAGLTETQYF. DNA for the CDR3: TGTGCCAGCAGCGCGGGACTTACGGAGACCCAGTACTTC.

The CDR3 region has the DNA TGTGCCAGCAGCCCCCGACTAGCGGGGGGGGCCAGAGAGACCCAGTACTTC. Encoded protein: CASSPRLAGGARETQYF. This chain uses TRBV7-8 with TRBJ2-5; 14 nucleotides line up with TRBD2. CDR1 SGHVS and CDR2 FQNEAQ come from the germline V gene. CDR3 size: 17 residues. J gave up 4 bases and V 5 bases, and 9 bases lay outside the gene matches.

The chain couples TRBV6-5 to TRBJ1-2, with no clear D. Trimming took 5 bases from V and 2 from J, leaving 9 bases between them. From germline, CDR1 is MNHEY and CDR2 SVGAGI. The CDR3 has 13 amino acids. CDR3 amino acids: CASSPTENYGYTF. DNA of the CDR3: TGTGCCAGCAGTCCAACAGAAAACTATGGCTACACCTTC.

The V gene is TRBV5-6, the J gene TRBJ2-7; 7 bases align to TRBD1. The J segment lost 6 bases and the V segment lost 0 bases, leaving 6 bases of the junction unmatched. CDR3 size: 14 residues. Germline V gene sequence: CDR1 SGHDT, CDR2 YYEEEE. CDR3 nucleotides: TGTGCCAGCAGCTTGGGGGGACAGAACGTCGAGCAGTACTTC. This translates into CASSLGGQNVEQYF.

This chain joins TRBV19 and TRBJ1-5, with TRBD1 matching over 10 bases. V was clipped by 7 bases and J by 7 bases; unmatched bases: 10. The germline gives CDR1 LNHDA, CDR2 SQIVND (reference sequence). This CDR3 is 15 amino acids long. The chain's CDR3 is CASTRGTGVRQPQHF. The CDR3 nucleotides read TGTGCCAGTACCCGAGGGACAGGGGTGAGACAGCCCCAGCATTTT.